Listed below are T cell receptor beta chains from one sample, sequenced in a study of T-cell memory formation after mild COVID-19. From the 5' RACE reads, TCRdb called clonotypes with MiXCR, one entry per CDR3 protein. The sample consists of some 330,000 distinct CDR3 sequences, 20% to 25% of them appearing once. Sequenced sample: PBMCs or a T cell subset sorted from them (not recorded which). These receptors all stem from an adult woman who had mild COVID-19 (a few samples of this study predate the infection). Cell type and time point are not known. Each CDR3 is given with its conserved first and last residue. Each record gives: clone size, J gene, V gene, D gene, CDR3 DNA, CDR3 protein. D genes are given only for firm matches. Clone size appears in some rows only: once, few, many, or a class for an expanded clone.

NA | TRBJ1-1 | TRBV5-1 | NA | TGCGCCAGCAGCTTGGAACAGCTGAACACTGAAGCTTTATTT | CASSLEQLNTEALF
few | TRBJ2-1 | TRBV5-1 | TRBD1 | TGCGCCAGCAGCTGGGACAGCTACAATGAGCAGTTCTTC | CASSWDSYNEQFF
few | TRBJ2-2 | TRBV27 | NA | TGTGCCAGCAGTTTATGGGGCGGGGAGCTGTTTTTT | CASSLWGGELFF
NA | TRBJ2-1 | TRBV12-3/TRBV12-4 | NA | TGTGCCAGCAGCTTACGGATCATCCCCCAGGCGCTCCACTCCTACAATGAGCAGTTCTTC | CASSLRIIPQALHSYNEQFF
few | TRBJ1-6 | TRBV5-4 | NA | TGTGCCAGCACCTTGGGGGGACACTCCTATAATTCACCCCTCCACTTT | CASTLGGHSYNSPLHF
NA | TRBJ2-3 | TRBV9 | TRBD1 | TGTGCCAGCAGCGTAGACAGGGGGCGGACAGATACGCAGTATTTT | CASSVDRGRTDTQYF
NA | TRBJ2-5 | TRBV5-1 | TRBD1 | TGCGCCAGCAGCCCGGAGGGACAGGGAGGAGAGACCCAGTACTTC | CASSPEGQGGETQYF
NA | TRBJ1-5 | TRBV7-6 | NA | TGTGCCAGCAGCTTAGGCCCCCCTAAGGGCAATCAGCCCCAGCATTTT | CASSLGPPKGNQPQHF
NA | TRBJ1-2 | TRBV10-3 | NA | TGTGCCATCAGTGTCGGCAGGGGCTCGTATGGCTACACCTTC | CAISVGRGSYGYTF
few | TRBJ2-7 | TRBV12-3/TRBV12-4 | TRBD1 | TGTGCCAGCAGTTTAAAGGAGGACAGGGCGTACTTC | CASSLKEDRAYF
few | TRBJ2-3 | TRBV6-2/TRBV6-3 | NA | TGTGCCAGCAGACAGCCGCGGAGGGCGGTAACAGATACGCAGTATTTT | CASRQPRRAVTDTQYF
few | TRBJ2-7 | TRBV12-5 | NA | TGTGCTAGTGGTTTACGGGGCGAGCAGTACTTC | CASGLRGEQYF
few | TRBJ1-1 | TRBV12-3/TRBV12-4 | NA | TGTGCCAGCAGTTTCCAGGGGCTAAACACTGAAGCTTTCTTT | CASSFQGLNTEAFF
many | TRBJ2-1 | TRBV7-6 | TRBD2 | TGTGCCAGCAGCCCTAGCGGGGGATACAATGAGCAGTTCTTC | CASSPSGGYNEQFF
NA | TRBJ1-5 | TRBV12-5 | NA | TGTGCTAGTGGTACCTCCAGCCAGTTCGGTCAGCCCCAGCATTTT | CASGTSSQFGQPQHF